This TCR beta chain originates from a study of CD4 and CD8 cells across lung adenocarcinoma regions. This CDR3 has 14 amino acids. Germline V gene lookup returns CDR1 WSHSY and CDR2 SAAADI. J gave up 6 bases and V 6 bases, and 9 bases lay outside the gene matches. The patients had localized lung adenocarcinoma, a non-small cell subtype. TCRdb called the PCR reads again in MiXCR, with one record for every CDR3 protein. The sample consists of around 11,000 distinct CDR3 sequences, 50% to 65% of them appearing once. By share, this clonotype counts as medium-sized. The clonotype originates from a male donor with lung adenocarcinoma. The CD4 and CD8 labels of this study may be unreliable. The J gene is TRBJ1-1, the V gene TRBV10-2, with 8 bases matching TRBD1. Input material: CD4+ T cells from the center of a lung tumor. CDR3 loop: CASRPGQASPEAFF. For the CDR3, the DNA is TGCGCCAGCAGGCCGGGACAGGCGTCCCCTGAAGCTTTCTTT.